Below, one TCR beta chain is given with its context. The repertoire was sequenced with immunoSEQ multiplex PCR; TCRdb's copy has only in-frame clones and lacks some. The data contain hundreds of thousands of clones, more than 70% of them singletons. The sample originates from a study of blood T cell repertoires in COVID-19. In the study overall: Material from acute and convalescent COVID-19 was sourced from the United States, Italy and Spain.

Seattle enrolled patients during active infection and tracked them longitudinally. V was clipped by 3 bases and J by 3 bases, with 12 bases between them. The CDR3 length is 15 residues. Germline V lookup: CDR1 KGHSH, CDR2 LQKENI. The rearrangement uses TRBV18 and TRBJ2-4, with a possible D match to TRBD2 (5 bases). The TCR was taken from a woman aged 25-40 years with COVID-19, enrolled during active disease. The sample consisted of peripheral blood. This CDR3 is CASSPVRVSKNIQYF. For the CDR3, the DNA is TGTGCCAGCTCACCCGTGAGGGTGAGCAAAAACATTCAGTACTTC.